These T cell receptor beta chains were read from a single sample in a study of OX40 agonist ivuxolimab in advanced cancers. Sequenced by immunoSEQ multiplex PCR; TCRdb stores in-frame clones only, minus some. The table includes 70,000 to 95,000 clones, roughly 92% detected once. The specimen comprised CD4+ or CD8+ T cells sorted from blood, sampled in a trial of the OX40 agonist ivuxolimab. The receptors shown here come from an adult with an advanced solid tumor such as melanoma, head and neck, liver or kidney cancer. The CDR3 runs from the conserved cysteine through the conserved F or W. Each record gives: D gene, J gene, V gene, clone size, CDR3 protein, CDR3 DNA. D genes are given only for firm matches. Only some rows state a clone size, as once, few, many or a class for expanded clones.

>NA|TRBJ2-5|TRBV15|NA
CATSRGLAGETQYF
TGTGCCACCAGCAGAGGGTTAGCCGGAGAGACCCAGTACTTC
>TRBD1|TRBJ1-2|TRBV27|NA
CASSAGTGGAYGYTF
TGTGCCAGCAGTGCCGGGACAGGGGGCGCCTATGGCTACACCTTC
>NA|TRBJ2-1|TRBV6-5|NA
CASSYSVASDEQFF
TGTGCCAGCAGTTACTCGGTGGCTTCGGATGAGCAGTTCTTC
>NA|TRBJ2-2|TRBV7-9|NA
CASSYGGPTGELFF
TGTGCCAGCAGCTACGGAGGGCCCACCGGGGAGCTGTTTTTT
>NA|TRBJ2-2|TRBV13|once
CASSFETASNTGELFF
TGTGCCAGCAGCTTTGAGACAGCATCGAACACCGGGGAGCTGTTTTTT
>NA|TRBJ1-1|TRBV12-5|NA
CASGFRNTEAFF
TGTGCTAGTGGTTTTAGGAACACTGAAGCTTTCTTT
>NA|TRBJ1-1|TRBV30|NA
CAWSTKPTEAFF
TGTGCCTGGAGCACGAAACCCACTGAAGCTTTCTTT
>TRBD2|TRBJ2-3|TRBV9|NA
CASSTSTSGGTTQYF
TGTGCCAGCAGCACCAGTACTAGCGGGGGGACTACGCAGTATTTT
>NA|TRBJ1-2|TRBV27|once
CASSLGAMTGYTF
TGTGCCAGCAGTTTGGGGGCCATGACTGGCTACACCTTC
>NA|TRBJ2-5|TRBV7-6|NA
CASSLEQQETQYF
TGTGCCAGCAGCTTAGAACAGCAAGAGACCCAGTACTTC
>NA|TRBJ2-2|TRBV7-3|once
CASSLGIKRELFF
TGTGCCAGCAGCTTAGGCATAAAGAGGGAGCTGTTTTTT
>NA|TRBJ1-5|TRBV27|once
CASSPHSGSNQPQHF
TGTGCCAGCAGTCCCCACAGTGGTTCTAATCAGCCCCAGCATTTT
>NA|TRBJ1-2|TRBV27|NA
CASSLGVGDGYTF
TGTGCCAGCAGTTTGGGGGTGGGGGATGGCTACACCTTC
>NA|TRBJ2-7|TRBV7-2|NA
CASSMGVRTFYEQYF
TGTGCCAGCAGCATGGGGGTCCGGACCTTTTACGAGCAGTACTTC
>TRBD2|TRBJ2-7|TRBV10-1|NA
CASSAGGRSGSGSPRGKYF
TGCGCCAGCAGCGCCGGGGGCAGGAGTGGGAGCGGGAGCCCCCGGGGCAAGTACTTC
>TRBD2|TRBJ2-1|TRBV7-3|NA
CASSLTPRSGSQNEQFF
TGTGCCAGCAGCTTAACGCCTCGGAGCGGGAGTCAAAATGAGCAGTTCTTC
>NA|TRBJ2-7|TRBV5-1|once
CASSLFWGGLYEQYF
TGCGCCAGCAGCTTGTTTTGGGGGGGCCTATACGAGCAGTACTTC
>NA|TRBJ1-6|TRBV6-5|NA
CASSYSSGLYNSPLHF
TGTGCCAGCAGTTATTCCTCAGGACTTTATAATTCACCCCTCCACTTT
>NA|TRBJ1-5|TRBV2|NA
CAGSRVSGIYSNQPQHF
TGTGCCGGCAGTCGGGTCTCTGGGATTTATAGCAATCAGCCCCAGCATTTT
>NA|TRBJ1-5|TRBV2|few
CASSARGPWSNQPQHF
TGTGCCAGCAGTGCCCGGGGACCCTGGAGCAATCAGCCCCAGCATTTT
>NA|TRBJ1-1|TRBV11-2|NA
CASSLEVYQNTEAFF
TGTGCCAGCAGCTTAGAAGTCTATCAGAACACTGAAGCTTTCTTT
>TRBD2|TRBJ2-1|TRBV6-1|NA
CASSEEGTSHGNNEQFF
TGTGCCAGCAGTGAAGAAGGGACTAGTCACGGGAACAATGAGCAGTTCTTC
>TRBD1|TRBJ2-5|TRBV10-2|NA
CASNYRGSRETQYF
TGCGCCAGCAATTACAGGGGATCCAGAGAGACCCAGTACTTC
>NA|TRBJ2-6|TRBV19|NA
CASSPSLSGANVLTF
TGTGCCAGTAGTCCCAGCCTCTCTGGGGCCAACGTCCTGACTTTC
>NA|TRBJ2-3|TRBV27|NA
CASSLRGRGETDTQYF
TGTGCCAGCAGTTTAAGGGGCCGGGGAGAAACAGATACGCAGTATTTT
>NA|TRBJ1-1|TRBV4-3|NA
CASSQDGWEAFF
TGCGCCAGCAGCCAAGATGGGTGGGAAGCTTTCTTT
>TRBD2|TRBJ2-1|TRBV9|NA
CASSPRGGRVNEQFF
TGTGCCAGCAGCCCCCGGGGCGGGAGGGTGAATGAGCAGTTCTTC